This T cell receptor (beta chain) was captured in a study of blood T cell repertoires in COVID-19. Whole-study context: In each case, the material was cDNA or gDNA derived from T cells, B-cell-depleted T cells, or PBMCs.

The CDR3 has 14 residues. The germline V gene encodes CDR1 LNHDA and CDR2 SQIVND (reference sequence). With 5 bases clipped from V and 5 bases from J, the junction kept 4 bases outside the gene matches. The cohort comprised adults aged 18 to 89 years residing in approximately 25 US areas. The recovered donors of Cohort 3 showed two negative PCRs, clearance, or symptom resolution. Some clones are missing from TCRdb's copy, which holds only in-frame ones; the method was immunoSEQ multiplex PCR. The sample includes some 350,000 clones, about 90% of them seen just once. The clonotype comes from a woman aged 25 to 45 who had recovered from COVID-19. V gene TRBV19 combines with J gene TRBJ1-2; 11 positions match TRBD1. The specimen was PBMCs or T cells enriched from blood (not recorded which). CDR3 sequence: CASSADRGLYGYTF. Written as DNA, the CDR3 is TGTGCCAGTAGTGCGGACAGGGGGCTTTATGGCTACACCTTC.